This T cell receptor beta chain was recovered during a study of blood T cells in healthy people across ages. This clonotype was found once. Trimming at V came to 6 bases and at J to 2 bases, leaving 15 bases not matched to a gene. The germline V gene has CDR1 SGHAT and CDR2 FQNNGV. CDR3 size: 17 residues. A second PCR of roughly 7 to 11 cycles used a sample-barcoded 5' primer and a J-beta primer mix. Every molecule of cDNA carried a tag from a template-switch adaptor with 12 random nucleotides. TCRdb redid the calling of the 5' RACE reads with MiXCR, one entry per CDR3 protein. The table includes 1.4 million to 1.5 million distinct CDR3 sequences, about 40% detected once.

Sequencing input: blood. This rearrangement joins TRBV11-2 to TRBJ2-7; 8 nucleotides agree with TRBD1. This sequence was found in a woman aged 18-29 years in good health. The CDR3 coding sequence is TGTGCCAGCAGAAGATGGACCGGGACAGGCGCACCCTACGAGCAGTACTTC. Its translation is CASRRWTGTGAPYEQYF.